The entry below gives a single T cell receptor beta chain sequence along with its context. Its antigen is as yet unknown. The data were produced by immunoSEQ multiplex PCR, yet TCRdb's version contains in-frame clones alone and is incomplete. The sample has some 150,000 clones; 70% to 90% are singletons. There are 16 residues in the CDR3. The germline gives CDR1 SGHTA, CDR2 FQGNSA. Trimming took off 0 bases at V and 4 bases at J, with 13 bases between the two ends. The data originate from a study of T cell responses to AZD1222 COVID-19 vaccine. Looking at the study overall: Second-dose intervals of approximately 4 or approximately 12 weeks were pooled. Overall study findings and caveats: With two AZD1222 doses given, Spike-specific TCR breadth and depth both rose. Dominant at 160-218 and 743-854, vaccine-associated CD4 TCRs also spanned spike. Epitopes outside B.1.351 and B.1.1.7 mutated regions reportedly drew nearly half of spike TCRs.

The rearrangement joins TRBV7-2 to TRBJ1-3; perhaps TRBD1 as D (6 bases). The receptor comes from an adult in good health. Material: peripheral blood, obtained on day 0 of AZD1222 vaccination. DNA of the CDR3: TGTGCCAGCAGCTTAGCGGGCAGGGGAGTCGGAAACACCATATATTTT. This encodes CASSLAGRGVGNTIYF.